Below, one T cell receptor (beta chain) is given with its context. Its antigen is as yet unknown. This record comes from a study of regulatory T cells in long-lasting Graves disease. Overall study context: For a period under 3 months, newly diagnosed Graves' patients had taken antithyroid drugs.

Arm-PCR of CDR3 regions and iRepertoire HTBI primers were the basis on which TCR beta libraries were built. MiXCR was run by TCRdb on the multiplex PCR reads, yielding one entry per CDR3 protein. The sample shows roughly 440,000 distinct CDR3 sequences, approximately 16% of them seen only once. Time point defined: newly diagnosed GD, antithyroid drugs for less than 3 months. TCR sequences were obtained from RNA taken from PBMCs. Patients came through an endocrinology department, and that department was in Xi'an, China. Study results and caveats: Accuracy might have suffered from few samples.

The same data also contributed to another study, on T cells in Graves' hyperthyroidism and ophthalmopathy. From that paper: HTBI primers were the set used in a first-round RT-PCR of the TCR CDR3.

The material sequenced was peripheral blood mononuclear cells (PBMCs), taken at new diagnosis, from a patient treated with antithyroid drugs. The clonotype originates from a woman under 30 with Graves disease.

In DNA form, the CDR3 reads TGTGCCAGCAGTTACTCGATCGGCCCACAGGGTCGAGCGGGAGCTTTCTTT. Its protein product is CASSYSIGPQGRAGAFF. The chain carries TRBV6-2 or TRBV6-3 and TRBJ1-1; D might be TRBD1 (6 bases). The length of the CDR3 is 17 residues. The germline V and J ends were trimmed by 0 bases and 10 bases, with 24 bases remaining between them. In germline, CDR1 is MNHEY, CDR2 SVGEGT.